This T cell receptor (beta chain) appears in the sequencing data of a study of T cell responses to AZD1222 COVID-19 vaccine. Study-wide results and limits: Sampled repertoires all dated from after the peak T cell response. Baseline seropositives among AZD1222 recipients totaled only 5 or 6. Possibly, clonal diversity was underestimated; donors were largely white British and included more females.

This clone showed up just once. Its cognate antigen is unknown. Profiled with immunoSEQ multiplex PCR; TCRdb holds only in-frame clones, not every one. The sample has tens of thousands of clones; around 90% are singletons. V lost 7 bases, J lost 0 bases, and 18 bases lay in between. The CDR3 spans 16 residues. Germline V lookup: CDR1 SGHRS, CDR2 YFSETQ. Second-dose intervals of approximately 4 or approximately 12 weeks were pooled. The sequence came from an adult who received the AZD1222 COVID-19 vaccine. The genes are TRBV5-1 and TRBJ2-3; tentatively, D is TRBD2 (5 bases). The material sequenced was peripheral blood, taken 28 days after the second AZD1222 dose. The CDR3: CASRGSTGESTDTQYF. CDR3 nucleotides: TGCGCCAGCCGCGGGTCTACCGGGGAAAGCACAGATACGCAGTATTTT.